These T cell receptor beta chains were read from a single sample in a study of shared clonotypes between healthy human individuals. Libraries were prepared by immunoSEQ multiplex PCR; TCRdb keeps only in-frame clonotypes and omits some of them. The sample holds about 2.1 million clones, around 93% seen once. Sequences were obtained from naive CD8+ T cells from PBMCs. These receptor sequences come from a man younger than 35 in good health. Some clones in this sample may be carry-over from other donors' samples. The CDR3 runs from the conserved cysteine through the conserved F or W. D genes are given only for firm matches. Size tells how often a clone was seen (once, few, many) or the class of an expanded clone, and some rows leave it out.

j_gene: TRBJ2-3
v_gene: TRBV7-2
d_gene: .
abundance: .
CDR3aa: CASSPGTSTDTQYF
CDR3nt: TGTGCCAGCAGCCCTGGAACTAGCACAGATACGCAGTATTTT

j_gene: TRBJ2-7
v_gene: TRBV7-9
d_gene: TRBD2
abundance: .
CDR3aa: CAIEREGSYEQYF
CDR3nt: TGTGCCATCGAGCGGGAGGGCTCCTACGAGCAGTACTTC

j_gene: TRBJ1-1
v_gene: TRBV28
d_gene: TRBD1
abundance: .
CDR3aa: CASSTRQGPGVEAFF
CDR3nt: TGTGCCAGCAGTACCCGACAGGGCCCGGGGGTCGAAGCTTTCTTT

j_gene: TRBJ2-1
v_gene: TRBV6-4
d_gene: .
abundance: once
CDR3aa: CASSLGGFGGGPHNEQFF
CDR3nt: TGTGCCAGCAGCTTGGGGGGTTTTGGAGGAGGGCCTCACAATGAGCAGTTCTTC

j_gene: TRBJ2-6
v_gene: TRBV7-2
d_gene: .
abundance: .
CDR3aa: CASSLVDTAGANVLTF
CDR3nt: TGTGCCAGCAGCTTAGTCGACACCGCTGGGGCCAACGTCCTGACTTTC

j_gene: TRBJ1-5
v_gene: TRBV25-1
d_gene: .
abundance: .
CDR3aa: CASSESEGNQPQHF
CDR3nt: TGTGCCAGCAGTGAAAGCGAGGGCAATCAGCCCCAGCATTTT

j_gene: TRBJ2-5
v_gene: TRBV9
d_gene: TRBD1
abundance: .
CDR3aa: CASSGDRGYWPQYF
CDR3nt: TGTGCCAGCAGCGGGGACAGGGGGTACTGGCCCCAGTACTTC

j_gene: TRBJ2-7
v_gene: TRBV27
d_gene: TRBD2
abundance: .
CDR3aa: CASTIRLPSSGSSYEQYF
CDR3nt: TGTGCCAGCACAATCCGTCTACCGTCTAGCGGGAGCTCCTACGAGCAGTACTTC

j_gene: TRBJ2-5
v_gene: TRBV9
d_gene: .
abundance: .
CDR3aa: CASSTQGGSETQYF
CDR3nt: TGTGCCAGCAGCACCCAGGGGGGGTCGGAGACCCAGTACTTC

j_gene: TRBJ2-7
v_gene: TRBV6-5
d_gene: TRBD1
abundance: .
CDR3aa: CASTVGQGPYEQYF
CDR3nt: TGTGCCAGCACCGTCGGACAGGGCCCCTACGAGCAGTACTTC

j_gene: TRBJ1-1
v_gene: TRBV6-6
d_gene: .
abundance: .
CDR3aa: CASSYAEGTEAFF
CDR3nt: TGTGCCAGCAGTTACGCCGAGGGGACTGAAGCTTTCTTT

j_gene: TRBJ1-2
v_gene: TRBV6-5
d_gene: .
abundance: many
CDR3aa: CASREVGGDYGYTF
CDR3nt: TGTGCCAGCAGGGAGGTAGGGGGGGACTATGGCTACACCTTC

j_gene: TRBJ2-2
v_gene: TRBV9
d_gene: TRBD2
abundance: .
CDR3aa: CASSPPSGVNTGELFF
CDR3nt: TGTGCCAGCAGCCCCCCGAGCGGGGTGAACACCGGGGAGCTGTTTTTT

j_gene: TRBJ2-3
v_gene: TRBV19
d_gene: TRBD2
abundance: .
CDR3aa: CASSIAGSGRAPRDTQYF
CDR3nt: TGTGCCAGTAGTATAGCGGGTAGCGGGAGGGCACCAAGAGATACGCAGTATTTT

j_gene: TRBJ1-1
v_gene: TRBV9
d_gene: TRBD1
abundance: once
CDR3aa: CASRLGGQGASGRTEAFF
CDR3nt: TGTGCCAGCAGGTTAGGCGGACAGGGGGCCTCTGGGAGGACTGAAGCTTTCTTT

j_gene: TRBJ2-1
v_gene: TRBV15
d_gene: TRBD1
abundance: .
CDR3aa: CATSLDRGNEQFF
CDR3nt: TGTGCCACCAGCCTTGACAGGGGAAATGAGCAGTTCTTC

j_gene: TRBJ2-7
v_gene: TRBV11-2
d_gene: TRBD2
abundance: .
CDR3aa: CASSLDELAGVHTYEQYF
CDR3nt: TGTGCCAGCAGCTTAGATGAACTAGCGGGAGTCCATACCTACGAGCAGTACTTC

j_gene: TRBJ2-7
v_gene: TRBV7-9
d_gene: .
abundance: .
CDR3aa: CASSFGHEQYF
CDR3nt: TGTGCCAGCAGCTTCGGTCACGAGCAGTACTTC

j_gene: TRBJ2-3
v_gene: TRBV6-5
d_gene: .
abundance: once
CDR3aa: CASSWGVRSTDTQYF
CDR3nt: TGTGCCAGCAGTTGGGGGGTGAGGAGCACAGATACGCAGTATTTT

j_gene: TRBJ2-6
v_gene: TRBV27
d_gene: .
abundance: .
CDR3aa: CASSPVPGANVLTF
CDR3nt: TGTGCCAGCAGTCCGGTCCCTGGGGCCAACGTCCTGACTTTC

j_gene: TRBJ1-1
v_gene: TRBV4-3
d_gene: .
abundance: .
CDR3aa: CASSRGAVDTEAFF
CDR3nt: TGCGCCAGCAGCCGGGGGGCGGTGGACACTGAAGCTTTCTTT

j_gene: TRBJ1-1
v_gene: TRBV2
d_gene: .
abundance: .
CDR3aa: CASSGTRAFF
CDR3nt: TGTGCCAGCAGTGGGACAAGAGCTTTCTTT

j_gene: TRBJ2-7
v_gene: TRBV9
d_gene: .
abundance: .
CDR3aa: CASSPWPGEQYF
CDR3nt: TGTGCCAGCAGCCCGTGGCCGGGGGAGCAGTACTTC